The rows below give T cell receptor beta chains drawn from one sample of a study of cytomegalovirus exposure and HLA in healthy donors. Some clones are missing from TCRdb's copy, which holds only in-frame ones; the method was immunoSEQ multiplex PCR. The data show fewer than 200,000 clones, roughly 10% seen once. The source material was PBMCs. These TCRs come from a woman aged 30 to 39 in good health and CMV-seropositive. The CDR3 runs from the conserved cysteine through the conserved F or W. A D gene is named only where the DNA matches it firmly. Not all rows give a size; the values are once, few, many and, for expanded clones, a class.

V gene: TRBV6-6
J gene: TRBJ2-7
clone size: -
D gene: TRBD2
CDR3 DNA: TGTGCCAGCAGTTACTCGACGCCCGGGAGGGCCCACGAGCAGTACTTC
CDR3 protein: CASSYSTPGRAHEQYF

V gene: TRBV5-3
J gene: TRBJ2-2
clone size: -
D gene: TRBD2
CDR3 DNA: TGTGCCAGAAGCTTGTCGTCGGCGGGAGGCCCTCCGAACACCGGGGAGCTGTTTTTT
CDR3 protein: CARSLSSAGGPPNTGELFF

V gene: TRBV11-2
J gene: TRBJ2-2
clone size: -
D gene: -
CDR3 DNA: TGTGCCAGCAGCCCCGGCCAGGGCGGATTTACGGTCGGGGAGCTGTTTTTT
CDR3 protein: CASSPGQGGFTVGELFF

V gene: TRBV7-2
J gene: TRBJ2-2
clone size: -
D gene: TRBD2
CDR3 DNA: TGTGCCAGCAGCTTACTGCAGCCGGGACTAGCGACCGGGGAGCTGTTTTTT
CDR3 protein: CASSLLQPGLATGELFF

V gene: TRBV27
J gene: TRBJ1-2
clone size: few
D gene: -
CDR3 DNA: TGTGCCAGCGGCCCGGGACATGTAAGCGACTATGGCTACACCTTC
CDR3 protein: CASGPGHVSDYGYTF

V gene: TRBV7-9
J gene: TRBJ2-1
clone size: few
D gene: TRBD2
CDR3 DNA: TGTGCCAGCAGCTCAATCGGGCGGGAGTCCTACAATGAGCAGTTCTTC
CDR3 protein: CASSSIGRESYNEQFF

V gene: TRBV6-1
J gene: TRBJ2-5
clone size: -
D gene: TRBD1
CDR3 DNA: TGTGCCAGCAGAGTTGGGACAGAGACTCAAGAGACCCAGTACTTC
CDR3 protein: CASRVGTETQETQYF

V gene: TRBV5-4
J gene: TRBJ2-3
clone size: -
D gene: -
CDR3 DNA: TGTGCCAGCAGCACCAGCGGGAGCACAGATACGCAGTATTTT
CDR3 protein: CASSTSGSTDTQYF

V gene: TRBV6-5
J gene: TRBJ2-7
clone size: -
D gene: TRBD1
CDR3 DNA: TGTGCCAGCAGTTACCAGGGACAGGGGTCTGACGAGCAGTACTTC
CDR3 protein: CASSYQGQGSDEQYF

V gene: TRBV9
J gene: TRBJ2-3
clone size: few
D gene: TRBD2
CDR3 DNA: TGTGCCAGCAGCGTAGGAAGCGGGGGCCTGATAACGACGCAGTATTTT
CDR3 protein: CASSVGSGGLITTQYF

V gene: TRBV6-4
J gene: TRBJ1-2
clone size: few
D gene: TRBD1
CDR3 DNA: TGTGCCAGCAGGACAGGGAACTATGGCTACACCTTC
CDR3 protein: CASRTGNYGYTF

V gene: TRBV2
J gene: TRBJ2-1
clone size: -
D gene: -
CDR3 DNA: TGTGCCAGCAGCGTCGGGGGGCAAGCGGGGACCTACAATGAGCAGTTCTTC
CDR3 protein: CASSVGGQAGTYNEQFF

V gene: TRBV6-5
J gene: TRBJ1-1
clone size: -
D gene: -
CDR3 DNA: TGTGCCAGCACCTCACTCGACAGGAACACTGAAGCTTTCTTT
CDR3 protein: CASTSLDRNTEAFF

V gene: TRBV7-8
J gene: TRBJ1-3
clone size: few
D gene: -
CDR3 DNA: TGTGCCAGCAGCTTACAGGGGCGTCCCTCTGGAAACACCATATATTTT
CDR3 protein: CASSLQGRPSGNTIYF

V gene: TRBV7-2
J gene: TRBJ2-5
clone size: -
D gene: -
CDR3 DNA: TGTGCCAGCAGTCCAGGGGCTAGTACATCGACCCAGTACTTC
CDR3 protein: CASSPGASTSTQYF

V gene: TRBV27
J gene: TRBJ2-1
clone size: few
D gene: TRBD2
CDR3 DNA: TGTGCCAGCAGGAGGACTAGCAATGAGCAGTTCTTC
CDR3 protein: CASRRTSNEQFF

V gene: TRBV19
J gene: TRBJ2-5
clone size: few
D gene: -
CDR3 DNA: TGTGCCAGTAGTATGTCCAGAGAGACCCAGTACTTC
CDR3 protein: CASSMSRETQYF

V gene: TRBV9
J gene: TRBJ2-7
clone size: -
D gene: -
CDR3 DNA: TGTGCCAGCAGCGTAGTAGATGGCGGTACCTACGAGCAGTACTTC
CDR3 protein: CASSVVDGGTYEQYF

V gene: TRBV10-1
J gene: TRBJ2-3
clone size: -
D gene: TRBD2
CDR3 DNA: TGCGCCAGCAAGCCGGGACTAGCGGGAGCAGATACGCAGTATTTT
CDR3 protein: CASKPGLAGADTQYF

V gene: TRBV9
J gene: TRBJ2-1
clone size: -
D gene: -
CDR3 DNA: TGTGCCAGCAGCCCCTTGGCCTCCTACAATGAGCAGTTCTTC
CDR3 protein: CASSPLASYNEQFF

V gene: TRBV19
J gene: TRBJ1-2
clone size: -
D gene: -
CDR3 DNA: TGTGCCAGTAGGCCATCAGGGATCTATGGCTACACCTTC
CDR3 protein: CASRPSGIYGYTF

V gene: TRBV28
J gene: TRBJ2-3
clone size: -
D gene: TRBD2
CDR3 DNA: TGTGCCACGACTATGGGCGGGAGCATAGATACGCAGTATTTT
CDR3 protein: CATTMGGSIDTQYF

V gene: TRBV19
J gene: TRBJ1-1
clone size: few
D gene: TRBD1
CDR3 DNA: TGTGCCAGTACGCGGACAGGCCTGATGAACACTGAAGCTTTCTTT
CDR3 protein: CASTRTGLMNTEAFF

V gene: TRBV5-1
J gene: TRBJ2-7
clone size: few
D gene: -
CDR3 DNA: TGCGCCAGCAGCTCACAGGGTTACGAGCAGTACTTC
CDR3 protein: CASSSQGYEQYF

V gene: TRBV7-9
J gene: TRBJ1-2
clone size: -
D gene: TRBD1
CDR3 DNA: TGTGCCAGCAGCCGGTCAGGGGGACTGGCTAACTATGGCTACACCTTC
CDR3 protein: CASSRSGGLANYGYTF

V gene: TRBV5-1
J gene: TRBJ1-4
clone size: few
D gene: -
CDR3 DNA: TGCGCCAGCAGCTTACAGGGAGTTAATGAAAAACTGTTTTTT
CDR3 protein: CASSLQGVNEKLFF

V gene: TRBV5-6
J gene: TRBJ1-4
clone size: -
D gene: -
CDR3 DNA: TGTGCCAGCAGCTTTTCCAGTGGTCTTAAGGAAAAACTGTTTTTT
CDR3 protein: CASSFSSGLKEKLFF

V gene: TRBV2
J gene: TRBJ1-6
clone size: few
D gene: -
CDR3 DNA: TGTGCCAGCAGTGCTAATAGCTCCTATAATTCACCCCTCCACTTT
CDR3 protein: CASSANSSYNSPLHF

V gene: TRBV2
J gene: TRBJ2-7
clone size: -
D gene: TRBD1
CDR3 DNA: TGTGCCAGCAGAGTTCGACAGGGGCCAAGGGCGGCGGGCGCTGGTCAGTACTTC
CDR3 protein: CASRVRQGPRAAGAGQYF

V gene: TRBV5-6
J gene: TRBJ2-5
clone size: few
D gene: TRBD2
CDR3 DNA: TGTGCCAGCAGCTTGGCCGTGGCGGGAGGGTACCAGACCCAGTACTTC
CDR3 protein: CASSLAVAGGYQTQYF

V gene: TRBV20-1
J gene: TRBJ2-5
clone size: -
D gene: -
CDR3 DNA: TGCAGTGCTAGAGATTTGAGGACACCGTACTTC
CDR3 protein: CSARDLRTPYF

V gene: TRBV7-2
J gene: TRBJ1-2
clone size: few
D gene: -
CDR3 DNA: TGTGCCAGCAGCCGGGACATCTATGGCTACACCTTC
CDR3 protein: CASSRDIYGYTF

V gene: TRBV27
J gene: TRBJ2-2
clone size: few
D gene: -
CDR3 DNA: TGTGCCAGCAGTTTAAATCCTAGCGCACCCGGGGAGCTGTTTTTT
CDR3 protein: CASSLNPSAPGELFF

V gene: TRBV5-1
J gene: TRBJ2-3
clone size: few
D gene: TRBD2
CDR3 DNA: TGCGCCAGCAGCTTGCCCTCTACTAGCGGGGGGAGGGATACGCAGTATTTT
CDR3 protein: CASSLPSTSGGRDTQYF

V gene: TRBV5-1
J gene: TRBJ2-7
clone size: few
D gene: TRBD2
CDR3 DNA: TGCGCCAGCAGCTTGGGTCGGGAGGTCTCCTACGAGCAGTACTTC
CDR3 protein: CASSLGREVSYEQYF

V gene: TRBV7-8
J gene: TRBJ2-2
clone size: -
D gene: -
CDR3 DNA: TGTGCCAGCAGCCCCCGGGGAGATAGCGGGAACACCGGGGAGCTGTTTTTT
CDR3 protein: CASSPRGDSGNTGELFF

V gene: TRBV5-1
J gene: TRBJ1-1
clone size: -
D gene: TRBD1
CDR3 DNA: TGCGCCAGCAGCTTGCGGACAGGGGGGTCGGGCACTGAAGCTTTCTTT
CDR3 protein: CASSLRTGGSGTEAFF

V gene: TRBV4-1
J gene: TRBJ1-5
clone size: few
D gene: -
CDR3 DNA: TGCGCCAGCAGCCAAGCGGAGAAACAGCCCCAGCATTTT
CDR3 protein: CASSQAEKQPQHF

V gene: TRBV19
J gene: TRBJ1-2
clone size: -
D gene: -
CDR3 DNA: TGTGCCAGTAGTATAATTCCCCCTTCGTATGGCTACACCTTC
CDR3 protein: CASSIIPPSYGYTF

V gene: TRBV5-1
J gene: TRBJ2-1
clone size: few
D gene: -
CDR3 DNA: TGCGCCAGCAGGTTGGTTCCTAGCGCCAATGAGCAGTTCTTC
CDR3 protein: CASRLVPSANEQFF

V gene: TRBV5-1
J gene: TRBJ2-7
clone size: few
D gene: TRBD2
CDR3 DNA: TGCGCCAGCAGCTCTGGGACTACCTACGAGCAGTACTTC
CDR3 protein: CASSSGTTYEQYF

V gene: TRBV6-4
J gene: TRBJ2-4
clone size: -
D gene: TRBD1
CDR3 DNA: TGTGCCAGCCGGTCGGGGACAGGGGACAACATTCAGTACTTC
CDR3 protein: CASRSGTGDNIQYF

V gene: TRBV5-1
J gene: TRBJ1-4
clone size: -
D gene: -
CDR3 DNA: TGCGCCAGCAGCTCCTGGGGGGGTAATGAAAAACTGTTTTTT
CDR3 protein: CASSSWGGNEKLFF

V gene: TRBV13
J gene: TRBJ1-5
clone size: -
D gene: TRBD1
CDR3 DNA: TGTGCCAGCAGCTCCAGACAGGGCCTCAATCAGCCCCAGCATTTT
CDR3 protein: CASSSRQGLNQPQHF

V gene: TRBV27
J gene: TRBJ2-5
clone size: many
D gene: -
CDR3 DNA: TGTGCCAGCAGTTTACGGAGGGAAGAGACCCAGTACTTC
CDR3 protein: CASSLRREETQYF

V gene: TRBV7-9
J gene: TRBJ2-7
clone size: -
D gene: -
CDR3 DNA: TGTGCCAGCAGCCGTGAGTACGAGCAGTACTTC
CDR3 protein: CASSREYEQYF

V gene: TRBV21-1
J gene: TRBJ1-6
clone size: few
D gene: -
CDR3 DNA: TGTGCCAGCAGCAAAGGAAGAATTTTCGTCCAGAACTATAATTCACCCCTCCACTTT
CDR3 protein: CASSKGRIFVQNYNSPLHF

V gene: TRBV7-9
J gene: TRBJ2-2
clone size: -
D gene: -
CDR3 DNA: TGTGCCAGCAGCCTAGACACCACCGGGGAGCTGTTTTTT
CDR3 protein: CASSLDTTGELFF

V gene: TRBV6-4
J gene: TRBJ1-5
clone size: few
D gene: TRBD1
CDR3 DNA: TGTGCCAGCAGCAAGACAGGGGGCGGTCAGCCCCAGCATTTT
CDR3 protein: CASSKTGGGQPQHF

V gene: TRBV19
J gene: TRBJ1-2
clone size: -
D gene: -
CDR3 DNA: TGTGCCAGTAGTCCTGGACGGGAGGTCTATGGCTACACCTTC
CDR3 protein: CASSPGREVYGYTF

V gene: TRBV30
J gene: TRBJ2-2
clone size: many
D gene: TRBD2
CDR3 DNA: TGTGCCTGGAGTGGGCGGGAGGGCCACGTCGGGGAGCTGTTTTTT
CDR3 protein: CAWSGREGHVGELFF

V gene: TRBV7-9
J gene: TRBJ2-1
clone size: -
D gene: TRBD2
CDR3 DNA: TGTGCCAGCAGTTTAGCGGGAGGGTCGGGTGAGCAGTTCTTC
CDR3 protein: CASSLAGGSGEQFF

V gene: TRBV5-4
J gene: TRBJ2-6
clone size: few
D gene: -
CDR3 DNA: TGTGCCAGCAGCTTACCCCGGGTCTCTGGGGCCAACGTCCTGACTTTC
CDR3 protein: CASSLPRVSGANVLTF